This TCR beta chain stems from a study of T-cell reconstitution after alpha-beta-depleted transplantation in children listed by TCRdb under 2016. With respect to the entire study: Using TCR repertoire profiling, the study quantitatively followed how T-cell immune reconstitution unfolded in children after TCRalphabeta/CD19-depleted allogeneic hematopoietic cell transplantation.

This clonotype was observed many times. Its cognate antigen has yet to be identified. No base qualities exist here, and no much larger clone lies one base off it. Per the publication, the treatment or condition label means: allogeneic hematopoietic cell transplantation with graft depleted of TCRalphabeta T cells and CD19 B cells. TCRalphabeta/CD19-depleted allogeneic hematopoietic cell grafts were given to the transplant recipients, all of whom were children. What the research found in general, with its limitations: The high TCRbeta diversity at day 60 in some patients was ascribed to recipient T cells and intrathymic progenitors that had survived conditioning. Hyperexpanded clone frequencies declined over subsequent months; after one year, T-cell counts and TCRbeta diversity were mostly attributed to newly produced T cells. The apparently early alphabetaT-cell count recovery about two months after transplant was reportedly dependent on only several hundred rapidly expanded clones derived from non-depleted graft cells.

Its CDR3 holds 14 amino acids, cysteine through phenylalanine. Only the CDR3 DNA is retained, 42 bases long and in frame from the first base. CDR1 and CDR2 were assigned from the germline V gene as SQVTM and ANQGSEA. Here V drops 4 bases and J drops 5 bases, and the junction holds 7 bases not matched to any gene. The receptor library was made with PCR. Sequenced using an Illumina HiSeq 2500. TCR libraries were prepared with molecular barcoding, using unique molecular identifiers to normalize TCRbeta repertoire quantification. In-frame beta chains were kept once TCRdb had trimmed the public reads at Q25 with fastp and called clones with MiXCR. Rows with a matching CDR3 protein are joined into one entry that keeps the most common DNA and genes. The sample table lists under 300,000 distinct CDR3 sequences, 11% of them with a count of one. The ten largest make up less than 25% of the sample.

The starting material was peripheral blood, obtained 180 days after TCRalphabeta/CD19-depleted stem cell transplant. This receptor chain uses TRBV29-1 and TRBJ2-2, with 7 central nucleotides matching TRBD2. The receptor's source is a male patient aged 2-10 years who had a stem cell transplant for chronic granulomatous disease, so the T cells may come from the graft donor. The nucleotides are TGCAGCGTTGGACGGGGAGGGAGGACCGGGGAGCTGTTTTTT. Translation gives CSVGRGGRTGELFF.